Each of the 3 T cell receptor beta chains below was sequenced from the same sample in a study of shared clonotypes between healthy human individuals. Method: immunoSEQ multiplex PCR; TCRdb's copy keeps in-frame clones and lacks some. The table has 450,000 or so clones, around 77% seen once. What was sequenced was PBMCs. The receptor set was obtained from a woman aged 40 to 49 in good health. Some clones in this sample may be carry-over from other donors' samples.

V is TRBV28 and J is TRBJ1-2, with D tentatively TRBD1 (6 bases). From germline, CDR1 is MDHEN and CDR2 SYDVKM. The CDR3 contains 19 residues. V lost 3 bases, J lost 4 bases, and 27 bases lay in between. This CDR3 reads CASSFNLGRGPAEFYGYTF. As DNA, the CDR3 is TGTGCCAGCAGTTTTAATTTGGGCAGGGGCCCTGCCGAATTCTATGGCTACACCTTC.

Turning to this clone: Other DNA sequences within the sample encode an identical CDR3. CDR3 amino acids: CAWSVAGGGYEQYF. The CDR3 DNA reads as TGTGCCTGGAGTGTAGCGGGAGGAGGCTACGAGCAGTACTTC. The rearrangement links TRBV30 to TRBJ2-7; TRBD2 matches 9 bases. The CDR3 is 14 amino acids. Germline lookup yields CDR1 GTSNPN and CDR2 SVGIG (reference sequence). The junction had 3 bases not matched to a gene; V was cut back by 0 bases and J by 3 bases.

The chain links TRBV6-1 to TRBJ2-1, with 8 bases identical to TRBD2. The length of the CDR3 is 14 residues. The J segment lost 10 bases and the V segment lost 8 bases, leaving 13 bases of the junction unmatched. Germline values: CDR1 MNHNS, CDR2 SASEGT. This CDR3 reads CASYPGLVSSEQFF. CDR3 coding DNA: TGTGCCAGCTACCCGGGACTAGTATCGTCCGAGCAGTTCTTC.